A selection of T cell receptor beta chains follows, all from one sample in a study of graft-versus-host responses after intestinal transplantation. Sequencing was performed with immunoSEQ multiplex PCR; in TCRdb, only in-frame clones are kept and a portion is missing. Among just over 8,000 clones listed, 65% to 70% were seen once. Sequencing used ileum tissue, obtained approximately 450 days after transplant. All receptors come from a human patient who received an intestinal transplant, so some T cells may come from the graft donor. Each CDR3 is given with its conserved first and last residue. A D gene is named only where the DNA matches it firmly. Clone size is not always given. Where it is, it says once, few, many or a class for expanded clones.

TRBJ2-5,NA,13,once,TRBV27,TGTGCCAGCAGGCCAGAAAACCAAGAGACCCAGTACTTC,CASRPENQETQYF
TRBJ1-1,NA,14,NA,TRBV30,TGTGCCCAGGGCCGGCGACAGAGGAACACTGAAGCTTTCTTT,CAQGRRQRNTEAFF
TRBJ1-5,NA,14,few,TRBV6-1,TGTGCCAGCAGTGAAAACGTTAGCAATCAGCCCCAGCATTTT,CASSENVSNQPQHF
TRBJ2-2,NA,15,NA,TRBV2,TGTGCCAGCAGTGGAGGGGTCAGGAGTACCGGGGAGCTGTTTTTT,CASSGGVRSTGELFF
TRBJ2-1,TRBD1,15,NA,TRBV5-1,TGCGCCAGCAGTAGACAGGGGGAGGGCTACAATGAGCAGTTCTTC,CASSRQGEGYNEQFF
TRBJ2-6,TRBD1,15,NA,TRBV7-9,TGTGCCAGCAGCTTACAGGGGGCTGGGGCCAACGTCCTGACTTTC,CASSLQGAGANVLTF
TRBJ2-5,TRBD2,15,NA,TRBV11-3,TGTGCCAGCAGCCACGGGCGGGGGGGGCAAGAGACCCAGTACTTC,CASSHGRGGQETQYF
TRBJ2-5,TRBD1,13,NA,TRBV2,TGTGCCTCACAGGGGGCGAGGGGAGAGACCCAGTACTTC,CASQGARGETQYF
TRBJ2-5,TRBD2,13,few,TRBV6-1,TGTGCCAGCGAGCGGGGGGTCCAAGAGACCCAGTACTTC,CASERGVQETQYF
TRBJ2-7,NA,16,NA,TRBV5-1,TGCGCCAGCGGAGGGGATCCCCGGACACCATCCTACGAGCAGTACTTC,CASGGDPRTPSYEQYF
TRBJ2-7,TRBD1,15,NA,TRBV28,TGTGCCAGCACTTTTACCGGGACAGCACCCTACGAGCAGTACTTC,CASTFTGTAPYEQYF
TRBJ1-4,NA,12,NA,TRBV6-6,TGTGCCAGCAGTTACAACGATGAAAAACTGTTTTTT,CASSYNDEKLFF
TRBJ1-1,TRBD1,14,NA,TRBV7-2,TGTGCCAGCAGCTTAGGAGGGGGCAAGGTTGAAGCTTTCTTT,CASSLGGGKVEAFF
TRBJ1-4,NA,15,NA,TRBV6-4,TGTGCCAGCTCCCCTGGACAGTCAACTAATGAAAAACTGTTTTTT,CASSPGQSTNEKLFF
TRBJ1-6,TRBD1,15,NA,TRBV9,TGTGCCAGCAAAACAGGGGGCGGCGATAATTCACCCCTCCACTTT,CASKTGGGDNSPLHF
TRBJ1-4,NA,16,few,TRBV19,TGTGCCAGTAGCCTCTATGCGGCGGGGCCTCTGGAAAAACTGTTTTTT,CASSLYAAGPLEKLFF
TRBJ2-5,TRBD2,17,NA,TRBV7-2,TGTGCCAGCAGCTTGTGGGGGGGGACTAGTAAGTGGGAGACCCAGTACTTC,CASSLWGGTSKWETQYF
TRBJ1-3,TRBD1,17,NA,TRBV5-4,TGTGCCAGCAGCGGGGGACAGGGGAAGAGCTCTGGAAACACCATATATTTT,CASSGGQGKSSGNTIYF
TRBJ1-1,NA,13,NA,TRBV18,TGTGCCAGCTCACCCGGACAGAACACTGAAGCTTTCTTT,CASSPGQNTEAFF
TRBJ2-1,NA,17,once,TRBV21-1,TGTGCCAGCAGCAAAGGTGGTCTAGCGGGAGTCTACAATGAGCAGTTCTTC,CASSKGGLAGVYNEQFF
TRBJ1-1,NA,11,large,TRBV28,TGTGCCAGCAGTCGGGCAGTTGAAGCTTTCTTT,CASSRAVEAFF
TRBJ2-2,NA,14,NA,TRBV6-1,TGTGCCAGCAAGGGCAGGGGGGACACCGGGGAGCTGTTTTTT,CASKGRGDTGELFF
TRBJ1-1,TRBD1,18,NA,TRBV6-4,TGTGCCAGCAGTGACAGTGGGACAGGGAGACGGATGAACACTGAAGCTTTCTTT,CASSDSGTGRRMNTEAFF
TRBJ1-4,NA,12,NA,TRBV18,TGTGCCAGCAAGGACAGAAGCGAAAAACTGTTTTTT,CASKDRSEKLFF
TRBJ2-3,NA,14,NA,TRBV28,TGTGCCAGCAGTTTTTTGATAGCGACAGATACGCAGTATTTT,CASSFLIATDTQYF
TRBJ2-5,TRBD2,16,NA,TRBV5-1,TGCGCCAGCAGCTTGGCCCCTAGCGGGGGGCAAGAGACCCAGTACTTC,CASSLAPSGGQETQYF
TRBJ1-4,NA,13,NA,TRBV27,TGTGCCAGCAGTCCACAGAATACTGAAAAACTGTTTTTT,CASSPQNTEKLFF
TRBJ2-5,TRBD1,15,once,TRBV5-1,TGCGCCAGCAGCTTCCTGGGACAGGGGGGAGAGACCCAGTACTTC,CASSFLGQGGETQYF
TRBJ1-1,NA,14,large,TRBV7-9,TGTGCCAGCAGTTCTAATTCCCGGTGGACTGAAGCTTTCTTT,CASSSNSRWTEAFF
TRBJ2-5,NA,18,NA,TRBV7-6,TGTGCCAGCAGCCCTGCCCCCCTGTCCAGGGGCGCAGGAAAGACCCAGTACTTC,CASSPAPLSRGAGKTQYF
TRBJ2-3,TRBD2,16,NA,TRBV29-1,TGCAGCGCCCGCAGCCCCACTAGCGGGGGGCCCGATACGCAGTATTTT,CSARSPTSGGPDTQYF
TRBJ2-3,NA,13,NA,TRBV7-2,TGTGCCAGCAGCGCCCCCGTTTCGGATACGCAGTATTTT,CASSAPVSDTQYF
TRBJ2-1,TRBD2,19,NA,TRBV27,TGTGCCAGCAGTTTATCTGGACTAGCGGGGGGCTATCCATACAATGAGCAGTTCTTC,CASSLSGLAGGYPYNEQFF
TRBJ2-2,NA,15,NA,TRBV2,TGTGCCAGCAGTGGTCGGCTACGGAGCACCGGGGAGCTGTTTTTT,CASSGRLRSTGELFF
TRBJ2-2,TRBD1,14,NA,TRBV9,TGTGCCAGCAGCCCGCGGACAGGGTCCGGGGAGCTGTTTTTT,CASSPRTGSGELFF
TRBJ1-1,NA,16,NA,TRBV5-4,TGTGCCAGCAGCTTGGCTGGGGGCGCGAGGAACACTGAAGCTTTCTTT,CASSLAGGARNTEAFF
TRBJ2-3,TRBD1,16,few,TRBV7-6,TGTGCCAGCAGCTTAGCGCGACAGGGGGCCACAGATACGCAGTATTTT,CASSLARQGATDTQYF
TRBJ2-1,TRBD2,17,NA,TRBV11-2,TGTGCCAGCAGCCCCGGTCCCACTAGCGGGGTTTTCAATGAGCAGTTCTTC,CASSPGPTSGVFNEQFF
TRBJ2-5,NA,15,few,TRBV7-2,TGTGCCAGCAGCTTAGGGGGGGGGCCCCAAGAGACCCAGTACTTC,CASSLGGGPQETQYF
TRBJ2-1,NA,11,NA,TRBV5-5,TGTGCCAGCAGCAGTGGCCCGGAGCAGTTCTTC,CASSSGPEQFF
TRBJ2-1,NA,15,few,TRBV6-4,TGTGCCAGCAGCGATGAGGGGAATTCCTACAATGAGCAGTTCTTC,CASSDEGNSYNEQFF
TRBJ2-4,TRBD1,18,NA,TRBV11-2,TGTGCCAGCAGCTCTTACCGGGACAGGGACGGTGCCAAAAACATTCAGTACTTC,CASSSYRDRDGAKNIQYF
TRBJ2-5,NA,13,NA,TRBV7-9,TGTGCCAGCAGCTTGGGGGCCGGCGAGACCCAGTACTTC,CASSLGAGETQYF
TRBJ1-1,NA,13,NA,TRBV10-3,TGTGCCATCAGTGAGGGTCGGGGTTTTCCAGCTTTCTTT,CAISEGRGFPAFF
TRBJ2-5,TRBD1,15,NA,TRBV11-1,TGTGCCAGCAGCTTGAGACAGGGCACCTCGCAGACCCAGTACTTC,CASSLRQGTSQTQYF
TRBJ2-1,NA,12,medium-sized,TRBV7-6,TGTGCCAGCAGCTTAGCGCAGGGGGAGCAGTTCTTC,CASSLAQGEQFF
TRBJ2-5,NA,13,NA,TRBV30,TGTGCCTGGAGTGTAGCAGGCCCCGAGACCCAGTACTTC,CAWSVAGPETQYF
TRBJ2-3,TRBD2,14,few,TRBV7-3,TGTGCCAGCAGCTTGGGACTAGCGGGTGATACGCAGTATTTT,CASSLGLAGDTQYF
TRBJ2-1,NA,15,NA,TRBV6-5,TGTGCCAGCAGCCTAGAGGGGGGGTCCTACAATGAGCAGTTCTTC,CASSLEGGSYNEQFF
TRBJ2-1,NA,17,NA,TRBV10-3,TGTGCCATCAGTGAGTCTTGGGACTTCCGCATCTACAATGAGCAGTTCTTC,CAISESWDFRIYNEQFF
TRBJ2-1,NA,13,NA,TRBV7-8,TGTGCCAGCAGCTTAGTCGGGTCCAATGAGCAGTTCTTC,CASSLVGSNEQFF
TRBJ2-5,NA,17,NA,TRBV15,TGTGCCACCAGCAGAGAGAGGTACAGGGACTACTCCGAGACCCAGTACTTC,CATSRERYRDYSETQYF
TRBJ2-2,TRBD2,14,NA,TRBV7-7,TGTGCTAGCAGACTAGCGGTGAACACCGGGGAGCTGTTTTTT,CASRLAVNTGELFF
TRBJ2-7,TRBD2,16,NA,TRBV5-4,TGTGCCAGCAGCCCTTTTTCTGGAGCGGGAGGATCCGAGCAGTACTTC,CASSPFSGAGGSEQYF